This T cell receptor beta chain is drawn from a study of blood T cell repertoires in COVID-19. Study background: The origin of the acute and convalescent COVID-19 samples was the United States, Italy and Spain.

In the original processing: Amplifying reference gene primers gave estimates of nucleated cell counts. The repertoire was sequenced with immunoSEQ multiplex PCR; TCRdb's copy has only in-frame clones and lacks some. Clonal size and the V and J genes are those of that table, whereas D and trimming came from the DNA. The table records about 250,000 clones, approximately 90% of them present only once. This clone has just one count. Germline V gene sequence: CDR1 MDHEN, CDR2 SYDVKM. The CDR3 contains 14 residues. V shed 8 bases, J shed 8 bases, and the junction held 11 bases outside the gene matches. V usage is TRBV28 and J usage is TRBJ2-1, with 8 bases fitting TRBD2. Sequencing input: PBMCs or T cells enriched from blood (not recorded which). This receptor was obtained from a man between 18 and 29 years old who had recovered from COVID-19. The CDR3 sequence is CASVPPGTSHEQFF. The CDR3 coding sequence is TGTGCCAGCGTACCTCCCGGGACTAGTCATGAGCAGTTCTTC. The whole variable domain, remainder taken from reference TRBV28 and TRBJ2-1, is DVKVTQSSRYLVKRTGEKVFLECVQDMDHENMFWYRQDPGLGLRLIYFSYDVKMKEKGDIPEGYSVSREKKERFSLILESASTNQTSMYLCASVPPGTSHEQFFGPGTRLTVL.